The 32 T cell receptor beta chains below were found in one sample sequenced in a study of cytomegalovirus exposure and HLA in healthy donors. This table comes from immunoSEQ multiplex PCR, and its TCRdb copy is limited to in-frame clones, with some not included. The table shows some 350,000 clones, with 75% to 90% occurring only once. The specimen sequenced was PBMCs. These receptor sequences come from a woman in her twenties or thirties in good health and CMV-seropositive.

This CDR3 is CASSGAKFGSDGYTF. CDR3 nucleotide sequence: TGTGCCAGCAGCGGAGCGAAGTTTGGGAGCGATGGCTACACCTTC. The V gene is TRBV5-4, the J gene TRBJ1-2; D remains ambiguous. Trimming pared 4 bases from V and 6 bases from J, leaving 19 bases between. This CDR3 contains 15 residues. The germline V gene encodes CDR1 SGHNT and CDR2 YYREEE (reference sequence). The full variable domain, with the rest looked up from reference TRBV5-4 and TRBJ1-2, is ETGVTQSPTHLIKTRGQQVTLRCSSQSGHNTVSWYQQALGQGPQFIFQYYREEENGRGNFPPRFSGLQFPNYSSELNVNALELDDSALYLCASSGAKFGSDGYTFGSGTRLTVV.

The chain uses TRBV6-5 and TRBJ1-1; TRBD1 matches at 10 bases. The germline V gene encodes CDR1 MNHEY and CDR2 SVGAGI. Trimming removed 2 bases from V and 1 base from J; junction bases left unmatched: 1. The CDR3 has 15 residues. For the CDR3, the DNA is TGTGCCAGCAGTTACGGGGACAGGGGGAACACTGAAGCTTTCTTT. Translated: CASSYGDRGNTEAFF.

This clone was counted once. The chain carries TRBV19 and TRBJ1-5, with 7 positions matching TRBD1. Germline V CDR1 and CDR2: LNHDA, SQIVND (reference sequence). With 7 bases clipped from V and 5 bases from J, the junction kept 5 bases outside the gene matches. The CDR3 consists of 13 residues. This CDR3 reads CASNRQGDQPQHF. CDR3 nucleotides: TGTGCCAGTAATCGGCAGGGGGATCAGCCCCAGCATTTT. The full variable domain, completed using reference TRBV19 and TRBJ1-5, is DGGITQSPKYLFRKEGQNVTLSCEQNLNHDAMYWYRQDPGQGLRLIYYSQIVNDFQKGDIAEGYSVSREKKESFPLTVTSAQKNPTAFYLCASNRQGDQPQHFGDGTRLSIL.

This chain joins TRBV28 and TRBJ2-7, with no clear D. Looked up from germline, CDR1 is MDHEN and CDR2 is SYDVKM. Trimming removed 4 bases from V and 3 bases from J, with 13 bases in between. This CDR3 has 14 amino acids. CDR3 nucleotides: TGTGCCAGCAGTTACCGCGGACGGAACTACGAGCAGTACTTC. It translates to CASSYRGRNYEQYF.

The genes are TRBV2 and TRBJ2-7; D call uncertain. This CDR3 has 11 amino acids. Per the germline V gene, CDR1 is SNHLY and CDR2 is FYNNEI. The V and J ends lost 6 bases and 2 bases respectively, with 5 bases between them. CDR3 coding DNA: TGTGCCAGCAGGGAAACCTACGAGCAGTACTTC. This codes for CASRETYEQYF.

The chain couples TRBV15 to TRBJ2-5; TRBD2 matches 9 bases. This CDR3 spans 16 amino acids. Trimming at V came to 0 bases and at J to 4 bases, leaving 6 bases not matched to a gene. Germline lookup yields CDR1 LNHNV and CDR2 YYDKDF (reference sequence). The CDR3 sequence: CATSRDLAGGRETQYF. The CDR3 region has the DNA TGTGCCACCAGCAGAGATTTGGCGGGGGGGCGAGAGACCCAGTACTTC. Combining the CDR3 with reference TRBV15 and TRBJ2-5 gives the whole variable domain DAMVIQNPRYQVTQFGKPVTLSCSQTLNHNVMYWYQQKSSQAPKLLFHYYDKDFNNEADTPDNFQSRRPNTSFCFLDIRSPGLGDTAMYLCATSRDLAGGRETQYFGPGTRLLVL.

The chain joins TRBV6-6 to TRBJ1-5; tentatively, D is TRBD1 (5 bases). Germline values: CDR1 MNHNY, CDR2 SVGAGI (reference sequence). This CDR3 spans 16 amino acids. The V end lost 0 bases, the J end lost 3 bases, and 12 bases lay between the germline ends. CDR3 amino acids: CASSYSGAGSNQPQHF. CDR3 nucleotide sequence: TGTGCCAGCAGTTACTCCGGGGCAGGGTCCAATCAGCCCCAGCATTTT.

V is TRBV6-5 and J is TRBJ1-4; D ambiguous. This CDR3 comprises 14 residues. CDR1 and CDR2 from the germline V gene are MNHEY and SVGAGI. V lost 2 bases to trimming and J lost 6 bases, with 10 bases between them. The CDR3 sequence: CASSYRNNDEKLFF. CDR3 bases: TGTGCCAGCAGTTACCGAAACAACGATGAAAAACTGTTTTTT.

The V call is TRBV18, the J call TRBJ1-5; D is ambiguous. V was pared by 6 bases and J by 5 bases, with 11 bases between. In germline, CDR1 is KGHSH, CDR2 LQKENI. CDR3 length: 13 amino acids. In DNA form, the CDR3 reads TGTGCCAGCTCTCCGGACGGATATCAGCCCCAGCATTTT. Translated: CASSPDGYQPQHF.

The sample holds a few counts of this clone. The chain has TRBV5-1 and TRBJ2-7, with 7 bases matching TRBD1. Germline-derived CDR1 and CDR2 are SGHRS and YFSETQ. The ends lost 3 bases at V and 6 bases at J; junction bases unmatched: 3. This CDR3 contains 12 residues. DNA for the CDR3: TGCGCCAGCAGCTGGGACAGCGTCGAGCAGTACTTC. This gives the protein CASSWDSVEQYF. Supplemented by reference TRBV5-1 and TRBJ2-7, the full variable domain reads KAGVTQTPRYLIKTRGQQVTLSCSPISGHRSVSWYQQTPGQGLQFLFEYFSETQRNKGNFPGRFSGRQFSNSRSEMNVSTLELGDSALYLCASSWDSVEQYFGPGTRLTVT.

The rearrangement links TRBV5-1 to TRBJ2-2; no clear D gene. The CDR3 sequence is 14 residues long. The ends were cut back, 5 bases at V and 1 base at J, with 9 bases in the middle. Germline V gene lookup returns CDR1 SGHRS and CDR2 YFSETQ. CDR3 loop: CASSLYENTGELFF. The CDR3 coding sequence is TGCGCCAGCAGTTTGTACGAGAACACCGGGGAGCTGTTTTTT.

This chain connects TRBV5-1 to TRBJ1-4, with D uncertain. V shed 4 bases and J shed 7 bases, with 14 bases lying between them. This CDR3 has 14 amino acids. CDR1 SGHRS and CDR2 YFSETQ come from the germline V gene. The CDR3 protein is CASSGSGSGEKLFF. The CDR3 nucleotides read TGCGCCAGCAGCGGCTCTGGATCCGGTGAAAAACTGTTTTTT. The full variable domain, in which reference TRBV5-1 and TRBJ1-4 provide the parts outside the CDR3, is KAGVTQTPRYLIKTRGQQVTLSCSPISGHRSVSWYQQTPGQGLQFLFEYFSETQRNKGNFPGRFSGRQFSNSRSEMNVSTLELGDSALYLCASSGSGSGEKLFFGSGTQLSVL.

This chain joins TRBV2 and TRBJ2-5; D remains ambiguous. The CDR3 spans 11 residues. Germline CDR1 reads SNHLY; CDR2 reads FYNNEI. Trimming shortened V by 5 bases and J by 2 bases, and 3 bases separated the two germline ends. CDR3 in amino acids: CASSPQETQYF. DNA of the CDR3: TGTGCCAGCAGTCCACAAGAGACCCAGTACTTC. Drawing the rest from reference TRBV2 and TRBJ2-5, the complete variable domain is EPEVTQTPSHQVTQMGQEVILRCVPISNHLYFYWYRQILGQKVEFLVSFYNNEISEKSEIFDDQFSVERPDGSNFTLKIRSTKLEDSAMYFCASSPQETQYFGPGTRLLVL.

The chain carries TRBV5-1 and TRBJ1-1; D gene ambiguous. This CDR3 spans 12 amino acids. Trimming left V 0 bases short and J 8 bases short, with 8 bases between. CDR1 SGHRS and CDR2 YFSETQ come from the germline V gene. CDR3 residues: CASSLDRVEAFF. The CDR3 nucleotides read TGCGCCAGCAGCTTGGATAGGGTAGAAGCTTTCTTT.

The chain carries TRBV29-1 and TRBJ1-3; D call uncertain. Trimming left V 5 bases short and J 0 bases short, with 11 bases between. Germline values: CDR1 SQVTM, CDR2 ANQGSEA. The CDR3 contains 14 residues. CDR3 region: CSVSSTSSGNTIYF. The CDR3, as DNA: TGCAGCGTTTCATCGACCTCCTCTGGAAACACCATATATTTT. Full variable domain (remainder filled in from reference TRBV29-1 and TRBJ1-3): SAVISQKPSRDICQRGTSLTIQCQVDSQVTMMFWYRQQPGQSLTLIATANQGSEATYESGFVIDKFPISRPNLTFSTLTVSNMSPEDSSIYLCSVSSTSSGNTIYFGEGSWLTVV.

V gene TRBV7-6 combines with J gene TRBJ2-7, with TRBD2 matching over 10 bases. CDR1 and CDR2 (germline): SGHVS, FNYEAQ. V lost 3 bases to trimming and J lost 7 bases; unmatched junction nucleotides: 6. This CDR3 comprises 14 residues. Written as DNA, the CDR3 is TGTGCCAGCAGCTTTAGCGGGGGGCAGTCAGAGCAGTACTTC. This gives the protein CASSFSGGQSEQYF.

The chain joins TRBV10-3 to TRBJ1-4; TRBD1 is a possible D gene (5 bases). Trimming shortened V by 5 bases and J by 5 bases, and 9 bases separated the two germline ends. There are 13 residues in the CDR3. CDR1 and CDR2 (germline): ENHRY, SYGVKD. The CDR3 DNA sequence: TGTGCCATCAGTAGGGACGGAAATGAAAAACTGTTTTTT. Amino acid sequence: CAISRDGNEKLFF.

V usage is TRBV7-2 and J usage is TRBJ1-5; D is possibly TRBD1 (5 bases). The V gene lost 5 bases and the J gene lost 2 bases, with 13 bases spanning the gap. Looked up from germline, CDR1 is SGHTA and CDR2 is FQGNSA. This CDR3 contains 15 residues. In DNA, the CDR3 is TGTGCCAGCAGCCCCAGGGCCAGGGGCAATCAGCCCCAGCATTTT. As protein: CASSPRARGNQPQHF.

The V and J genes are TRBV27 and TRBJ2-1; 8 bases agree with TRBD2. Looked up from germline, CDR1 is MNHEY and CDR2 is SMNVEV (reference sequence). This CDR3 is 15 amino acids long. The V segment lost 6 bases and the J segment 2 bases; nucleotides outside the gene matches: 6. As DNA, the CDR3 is TGTGCCAGCAGCTTAGCGGGAACTGCCTACAATGAGCAGTTCTTC. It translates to CASSLAGTAYNEQFF.

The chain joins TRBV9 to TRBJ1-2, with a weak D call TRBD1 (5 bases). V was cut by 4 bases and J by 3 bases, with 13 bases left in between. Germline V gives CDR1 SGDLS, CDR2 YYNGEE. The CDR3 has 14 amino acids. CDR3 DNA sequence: TGTGCCAGCAGCCCCCGGGGGGACGACTATGGCTACACCTTC. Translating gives CASSPRGDDYGYTF.

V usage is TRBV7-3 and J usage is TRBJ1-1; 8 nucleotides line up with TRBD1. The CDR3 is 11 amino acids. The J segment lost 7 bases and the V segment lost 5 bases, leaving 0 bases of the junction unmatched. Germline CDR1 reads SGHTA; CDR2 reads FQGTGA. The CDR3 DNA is TGTGCCAGCAGCACAGGGGGTGAAGCTTTCTTT. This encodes CASSTGGEAFF.

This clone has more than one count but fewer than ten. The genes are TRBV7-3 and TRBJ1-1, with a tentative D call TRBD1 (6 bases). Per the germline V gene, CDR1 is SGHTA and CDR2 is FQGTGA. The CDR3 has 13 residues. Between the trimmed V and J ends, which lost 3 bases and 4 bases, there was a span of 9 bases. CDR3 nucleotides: TGTGCCAGCAGCTTGACAGGTTCCACTGAAGCTTTCTTT. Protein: CASSLTGSTEAFF.

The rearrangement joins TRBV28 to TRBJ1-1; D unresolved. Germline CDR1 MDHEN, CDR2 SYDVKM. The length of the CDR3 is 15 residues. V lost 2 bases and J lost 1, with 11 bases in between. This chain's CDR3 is CASSLIALRNTEAFF. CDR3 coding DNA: TGTGCCAGCAGTTTAATAGCGCTCCGGAACACTGAAGCTTTCTTT.

For the CDR3, the DNA is TGTGCCTGGAGTGTAGGGACATTCACCGGGGAGCTGTTTTTT. The encoded protein is CAWSVGTFTGELFF. This chain connects TRBV30 to TRBJ2-2, with D perhaps matching TRBD1 (6 bases). The CDR3 is made up of 14 amino acids. Per germline, CDR1 GTSNPN and CDR2 SVGIG (reference sequence). Trimming removed 0 bases from V and 4 bases from J, with 9 bases in between.

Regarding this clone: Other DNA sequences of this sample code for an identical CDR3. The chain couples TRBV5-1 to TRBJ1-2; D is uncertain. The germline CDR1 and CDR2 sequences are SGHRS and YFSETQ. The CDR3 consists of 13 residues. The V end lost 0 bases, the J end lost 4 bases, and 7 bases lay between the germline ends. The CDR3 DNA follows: TGCGCCAGCAGCTTGGACGGCTCCTATGGCTACACCTTC. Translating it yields CASSLDGSYGYTF.

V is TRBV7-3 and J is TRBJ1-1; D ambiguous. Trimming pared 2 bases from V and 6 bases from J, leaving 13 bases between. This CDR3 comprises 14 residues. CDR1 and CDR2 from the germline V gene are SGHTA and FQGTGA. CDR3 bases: TGTGCCAGCAGCTTATATCAGAAGGGTTCTGAAGCTTTCTTT. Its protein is CASSLYQKGSEAFF.

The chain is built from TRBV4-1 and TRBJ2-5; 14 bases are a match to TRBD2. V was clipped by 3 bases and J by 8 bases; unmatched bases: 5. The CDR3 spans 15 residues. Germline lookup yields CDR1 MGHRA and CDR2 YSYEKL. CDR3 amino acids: CASSHPGLAGETQYF. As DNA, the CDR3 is TGCGCCAGCAGCCACCCGGGACTAGCGGGAGAAACCCAGTACTTC.

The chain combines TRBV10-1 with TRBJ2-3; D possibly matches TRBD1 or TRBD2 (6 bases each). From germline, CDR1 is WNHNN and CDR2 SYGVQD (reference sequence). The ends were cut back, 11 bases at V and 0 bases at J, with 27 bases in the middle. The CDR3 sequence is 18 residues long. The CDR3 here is CAAKGNSRGPGSTDTQYF. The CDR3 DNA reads TGCGCCGCAAAGGGGAATTCCCGGGGGCCGGGGAGCACAGATACGCAGTATTTT.

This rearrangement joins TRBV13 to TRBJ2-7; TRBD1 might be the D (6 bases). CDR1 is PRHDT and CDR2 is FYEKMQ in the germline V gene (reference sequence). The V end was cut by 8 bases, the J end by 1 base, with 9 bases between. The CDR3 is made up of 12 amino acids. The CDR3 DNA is TGTGCCAGCCGAGGACAGTCCTACGAGCAGTACTTC. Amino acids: CASRGQSYEQYF.

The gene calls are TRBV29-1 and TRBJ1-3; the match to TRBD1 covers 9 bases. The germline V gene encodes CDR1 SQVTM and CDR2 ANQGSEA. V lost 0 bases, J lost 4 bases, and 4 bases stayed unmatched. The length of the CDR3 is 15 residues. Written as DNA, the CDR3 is TGCAGCGTTGAAGATCGGGGGACAGGGGGAAACACCATATATTTT. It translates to CSVEDRGTGGNTIYF.

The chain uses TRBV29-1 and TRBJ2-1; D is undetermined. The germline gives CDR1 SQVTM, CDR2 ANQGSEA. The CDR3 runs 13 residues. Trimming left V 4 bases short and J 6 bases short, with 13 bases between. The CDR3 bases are TGCAGCGTTGTCGACCGGTGGGGCAATGAGCAGTTCTTC. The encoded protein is CSVVDRWGNEQFF.

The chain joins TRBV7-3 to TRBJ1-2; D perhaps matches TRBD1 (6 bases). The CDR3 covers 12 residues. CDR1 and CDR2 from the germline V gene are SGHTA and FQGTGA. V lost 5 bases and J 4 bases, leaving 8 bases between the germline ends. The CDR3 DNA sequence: TGTGCCAGCAGCATGGACAGCTATGGCTACACCTTC. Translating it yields CASSMDSYGYTF.